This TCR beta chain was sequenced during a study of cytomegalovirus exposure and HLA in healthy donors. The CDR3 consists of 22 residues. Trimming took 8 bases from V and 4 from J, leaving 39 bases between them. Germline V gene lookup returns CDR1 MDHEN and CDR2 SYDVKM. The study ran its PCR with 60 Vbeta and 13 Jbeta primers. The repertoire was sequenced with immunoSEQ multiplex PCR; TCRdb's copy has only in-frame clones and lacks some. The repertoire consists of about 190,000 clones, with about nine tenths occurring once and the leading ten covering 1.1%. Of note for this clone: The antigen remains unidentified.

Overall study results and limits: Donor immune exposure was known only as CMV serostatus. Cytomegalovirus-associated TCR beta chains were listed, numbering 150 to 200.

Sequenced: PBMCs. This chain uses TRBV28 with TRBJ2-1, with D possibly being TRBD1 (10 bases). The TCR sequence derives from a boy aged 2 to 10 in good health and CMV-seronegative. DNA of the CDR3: TGTGCCAGCTACCCGACAGGGGGCCGGGGAGCAGCGCGGGGGGGAGTTTACAATGAGCAGTTCTTC. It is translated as CASYPTGGRGAARGGVYNEQFF.